The 5 T cell receptor beta chains in this list originate from one sample, sequenced in a study of vaccination and CD4 T cells after COVID-19. TCRdb recomputed calls from the PCR reads with MiXCR, one row per CDR3 protein. The data contain 25,000 or so distinct CDR3 sequences, under 65% of them seen just once; the ten biggest clones take up roughly 1%. Sequencing used CD4+ T cells from blood, obtained before SARS-CoV-2 vaccination. Every receptor here comes from a human donor who had recovered from COVID-19.

The chain combines TRBV14 with TRBJ1-2; unclear D gene. Germline loops: CDR1 SGHDN, CDR2 FVKESK. V was trimmed by 2 bases and J by 5 bases, leaving 6 bases between them. The CDR3 sequence is 12 residues long. The CDR3 DNA is TGTGCCAGCAGCCAAACTCTTTATGGCTACACCTTC. Translated: CASSQTLYGYTF.

J is TRBJ1-2 and V is TRBV27, with 10 bases that match TRBD1. Looked up from germline, CDR1 is MNHEY and CDR2 is SMNVEV (reference sequence). The CDR3 sequence is 14 residues long. After removal of 4 bases from V and 8 bases from J, the junction contained 7 bases not matched to a gene. The CDR3 sequence is CASSSWTGGGGYTF. CDR3 nucleotide sequence: TGTGCCAGCAGTTCTTGGACAGGGGGTGGCGGCTACACCTTC.

The gene calls are TRBV28 and TRBJ2-7; TRBD2 matches 8 bases. Germline CDR1 is MDHEN and CDR2 is SYDVKM. Trimming removed 6 bases from V and 2 bases from J; junction bases left unmatched: 6. This CDR3 contains 14 residues. The CDR3 sequence is CASSTGLGPYEQYF. The CDR3, as DNA: TGTGCCAGCAGCACGGGACTAGGCCCCTACGAGCAGTACTTC.

This clonotype has a handful of counts. This rearrangement joins TRBV28 to TRBJ1-5, with 10 bases fitting TRBD1. The ends lost 5 bases at V and 4 bases at J; junction bases unmatched: 11. Germline values: CDR1 MDHEN, CDR2 SYDVKM. The CDR3 has 17 amino acids. Written as DNA, the CDR3 is TGTGCCAGCAGTCAATTGGACAGGGGGTTTGGGAATCAGCCCCAGCATTTT. It specifies CASSQLDRGFGNQPQHF.

The chain has TRBV14 and TRBJ1-6; D gene unclear. This CDR3 has 15 amino acids. CDR1 and CDR2 (germline): SGHDN, FVKESK. Trimming removed 1 base from V and 10 bases from J, with 14 bases in between. The CDR3 DNA reads as TGTGCCAGCAGCCAAGGAGGCGGGGTTGGCTCACCCCTCCACTTT. Protein product: CASSQGGGVGSPLHF.